The clone carrying this T cell receptor (beta chain) was counted a single time. Its antigen is still unknown. TCRdb's copy holds only in-frame clones and misses some; the assay was immunoSEQ multiplex PCR. Counted here are more than 5,500 clones, roughly 84% occurring once; the ten biggest clones make up 26%. The CDR3 is 15 residues long. Germline-derived CDR1 and CDR2 are SNHLY and FYNNEI. The J segment lost 3 bases and the V segment lost 9 bases, leaving 11 bases of the junction unmatched. The data originate from a study of OX40 agonist ivuxolimab in advanced cancers. About the study: Ivuxolimab, an antibody acting as an agonist of OX40 (CD134), was used to treat patients. The mean age was approximately 60 years, ranging from roughly 23 to 90, with 82.7% of participants male. Partial responses were achieved by three patients: one hepatocellular carcinoma, two cutaneous melanoma. Broader study findings: Both CD4+ and CD8+ T cell populations in blood had undergone clonal expansion by week 6 at 0.1 to 3.0 mg/kg.

The sequence came from an adult with an advanced solid tumor such as melanoma, head and neck, liver or kidney cancer. This specimen consisted of CD4+ or CD8+ T cells sorted from blood, obtained in a trial of the OX40 agonist ivuxolimab. The rearrangement links TRBV2 to TRBJ2-3; 8 nucleotides line up with TRBD1. The CDR3 protein is CARSKDRGGTDTQYF. CDR3 nucleotides: TGTGCCAGATCTAAAGACAGGGGTGGAACAGATACGCAGTATTTT.